These 30 T cell receptor beta chains were all obtained from the same sample, sequenced in a study of blood T cell repertoires in COVID-19. Data came from immunoSEQ multiplex PCR; TCRdb stores just in-frame clones and leaves some out. The sample carries 50,000 to 65,000 clones, less than 95% recorded once. Sequencing input: peripheral blood. The receptor source for this set is a man aged 50 or older with acute or convalescent COVID-19.

This clone showed up just a few times. The chain couples TRBV3-1 (or the pseudogene TRBV3-2) to TRBJ2-3, with D possibly matching TRBD2 (5 bases). V lost 5 bases and J lost 0, with 9 bases in between. This CDR3 region has 14 residues. Germline assignment: CDR1 LGHDT and CDR2 YNNKEL (reference sequence). CDR3 nucleotides: TGTGCCAGCAGCTATACTAGGAGCACAGATACGCAGTATTTT. The encoded protein is CASSYTRSTDTQYF.

In its sample, this clone was seen once. The V gene is TRBV27, the J gene TRBJ2-1; TRBD2 matches at 12 bases. J lost 2 bases, V lost 2 bases, and 10 bases had no gene match. The CDR3 extends over 19 amino acids. CDR1 is MNHEY and CDR2 is SMNVEV in the germline V gene (reference sequence). The CDR3 protein is CASSLSPLLAGGPYNEQFF. DNA for the CDR3: TGTGCCAGCAGTTTAAGCCCCCTACTAGCGGGGGGTCCCTACAATGAGCAGTTCTTC.

The chain links TRBV18 to TRBJ1-3, with D unresolved. The length of the CDR3 is 18 residues. CDR1 KGHSH and CDR2 LQKENI come from the germline V gene. The V end lost 1 base, the J end lost 4 bases, and 20 bases lay between the germline ends. DNA for the CDR3: TGTGCCAGCTCACCACAGGTTCGACGGGTGACTGACGGAAACACCATATATTTT. Residues: CASSPQVRRVTDGNTIYF.

J is TRBJ2-3 and V is TRBV5-1; D possibly corresponds to TRBD1 (5 bases). The V gene lost 4 bases and the J gene lost 0 bases, with 15 bases spanning the gap. This CDR3 contains 16 residues. Germline-derived CDR1 and CDR2 are SGHRS and YFSETQ. CDR3 in amino acids: CASSRRRVGSTDTQYF. The CDR3 region has the DNA TGCGCCAGCAGCCGTCGCAGGGTAGGGAGCACAGATACGCAGTATTTT. The entire variable domain, with the rest obtained from reference TRBV5-1 and TRBJ2-3, is as follows: KAGVTQTPRYLIKTRGQQVTLSCSPISGHRSVSWYQQTPGQGLQFLFEYFSETQRNKGNFPGRFSGRQFSNSRSEMNVSTLELGDSALYLCASSRRRVGSTDTQYFGPGTRLTVL.

This clone appeared once. The CDR3 spells CASSFQQGGGANEQFF. CDR3 sequence (DNA): TGTGCCAGCAGTTTCCAACAAGGCGGGGGGGCCAATGAGCAGTTCTTC. V gene TRBV6-6 combines with J gene TRBJ2-1, with TRBD2 matching 9 bases. This CDR3 has 16 amino acids. Germline assignment: CDR1 MNHNY and CDR2 SVGAGI (reference sequence). V lost 4 bases to trimming and J lost 6 bases; unmatched junction nucleotides: 10.

This clone was picked up a small number of times. The rearrangement joins TRBV7-8 to TRBJ1-1; weak D call: TRBD1 (6 bases). Germline assignment: CDR1 SGHVS and CDR2 FQNEAQ. Trimming cost V 2 bases and J 5 bases, with 9 bases left between them. This CDR3 spans 13 amino acids. The CDR3 here is CASSLRGGTEAFF. The CDR3 DNA reads TGTGCCAGCAGCTTAAGGGGGGGGACTGAAGCTTTCTTT.

The V call is TRBV30, the J call TRBJ1-5, with D possibly matching TRBD1 (5 bases). The CDR3 covers 13 residues. Trimming cost V 2 bases and J 6 bases, with 11 bases left between them. Looked up from germline, CDR1 is GTSNPN and CDR2 is SVGIG (reference sequence). The CDR3 spells CAWSLGGTQPQHF. The CDR3 region has the DNA TGTGCCTGGAGTCTCGGAGGGACTCAGCCCCAGCATTTT.

The V and J genes are TRBV21-1 and TRBJ2-7; the table names TRBD1, a call not compared with the DNA. TRBV21-1 is annotated as a pseudogene. The CDR3 extends over 16 amino acids. CDR3 DNA: TGTGCCAGCAGGAAACGAGGACAGGGTAAAGGGCGATCGCAGTACTTC. Protein sequence: CASRKRGQGKGRSQYF.

V gene TRBV7-9 combines with J gene TRBJ1-1; 11 nucleotides align to TRBD1. The CDR3 is 14 residues long. V dropped 7 bases and J dropped 4; count of bases not matched to a gene: 5. Germline-derived CDR1 and CDR2 are SEHNR and FQNEAQ (reference sequence). CDR3 protein: CASIWTGGGTEAFF. The CDR3 DNA is TGTGCCAGCATTTGGACAGGGGGCGGCACTGAAGCTTTCTTT. Variable domain in full (rest from reference TRBV7-9 and TRBJ1-1): DTGVSQNPRHKITKRGQNVTFRCDPISEHNRLYWYRQTLGQGPEFLTYFQNEAQLEKSRLLSDRFSAERPKGSFSTLEIQRTEQGDSAMYLCASIWTGGGTEAFFGQGTRLTVV.

Here the CDR3 DNA reads TGTGCCAGCAGTCCCGGGACAGGGGGCGCTTGGTCCGAGCAGTACTTC. Translating it yields CASSPGTGGAWSEQYF. The V gene is TRBV27, the J gene TRBJ2-7, with 12 bases identical to TRBD1. CDR1 is MNHEY, CDR2 SMNVEV, per germline (reference sequence). The CDR3 covers 16 residues. With V trimmed by 5 bases and J by 6 bases, 11 bases remained unmatched.

V and J are TRBV4-1 and TRBJ2-5; 7 nucleotides align to TRBD2. The trim removed 4 bases at V and 1 base at J, leaving 0 bases unmatched. The CDR3 spans 13 residues. Germline CDR1 MGHRA, CDR2 YSYEKL. The CDR3 reads CASSPGGQETQYF. CDR3 DNA sequence: TGCGCCAGCAGCCCGGGGGGCCAAGAGACCCAGTACTTC.

As for this clone: Its ends do not fully match the called genes, so a read error is possible. DNA of the CDR3: TGTGCCAGCAACTTACAGGAAAACACTGAAGCTTTCTTT. Its protein product is CASNLQENTEAFF. The V and J genes are TRBV7-9 and TRBJ1-1; D perhaps matches TRBD1 (5 bases). In germline, CDR1 is SEHNR, CDR2 FQNEAQ (reference sequence). The CDR3 covers 13 residues.

This chain joins TRBV5-1 and TRBJ2-2; weak D call: TRBD2 (5 bases). V lost 2 bases and J 3 bases, leaving 8 bases between the germline ends. CDR1 SGHRS and CDR2 YFSETQ come from the germline V gene. The CDR3 is 14 residues long. For the CDR3, the DNA is TGCGCCAGCAGCTTTGCCGGGGACACCGGGGAGCTGTTTTTT. This gives the protein CASSFAGDTGELFF.

V and J are TRBV2 and TRBJ2-7, with 9 bases lining up with TRBD2. CDR1 SNHLY and CDR2 FYNNEI come from the germline V gene. V was pared by 0 bases and J by 2 bases, with 5 bases of the junction left unmatched. The CDR3 loop spans 16 amino acids. Here the CDR3 reads CASSEATSGRPYEQYF. CDR3 DNA sequence: TGTGCCAGCAGTGAAGCTACTAGCGGGCGTCCCTACGAGCAGTACTTC.

The chain recombines TRBV5-1 with TRBJ2-5; the match to TRBD1 covers 12 bases. This CDR3 has 19 amino acids. Looked up from germline, CDR1 is SGHRS and CDR2 is YFSETQ. V trimming: 7 bases; J trimming: 5 bases; junction bases outside the gene matches: 21. The CDR3 nucleotides are TGCGCCAGCCAAAAAGAACCGGGACAGGGGGCTTGGCCCACGGAGACCCAGTACTTC. It translates to CASQKEPGQGAWPTETQYF.

V usage is TRBV30 and J usage is TRBJ1-5; D unclear. CDR3 length: 15 amino acids. CDR1 and CDR2 (germline): GTSNPN, SVGIG (reference sequence). V lost 2 bases and J lost 3, with 14 bases in between. The CDR3 DNA is TGTGCCTGGAGTATGAAAGGACTTTACAATCAGCCCCAGCATTTT. This gives the protein CAWSMKGLYNQPQHF.

The V call is TRBV6-5, the J call TRBJ1-2; TRBD1 agrees at 8 bases. Germline V CDR1 and CDR2: MNHEY, SVGAGI. V trimming: 6 bases; J trimming: 4 bases; junction bases outside the gene matches: 7. The CDR3 contains 14 residues. The DNA of the CDR3 is TGTGCCAGCAGCCTCCAGGGGGCGCGCTATGGCTACACCTTC. This encodes CASSLQGARYGYTF.

This clone was counted a single time. The genes are TRBV10-1 and TRBJ2-4; D may be TRBD1 (8 bases). The V gene's germline CDR1 is WNHNN and CDR2 SYGVQD (reference sequence). Trimming removed 2 bases at V and 4 bases at J, with 21 bases between. This CDR3 has 18 amino acids. The CDR3: CASSERAGGEGGKNIQYF. In DNA form, the CDR3 reads TGCGCCAGCAGTGAGAGGGCAGGGGGCGAGGGAGGGAAAAACATTCAGTACTTC.

The chain couples TRBV4-1 to TRBJ2-3; D perhaps matches TRBD2 (5 bases). With 4 bases removed from V and 2 bases from J, the gap between germline ends came to 19 bases. The CDR3 loop spans 17 amino acids. Germline V gene lookup returns CDR1 MGHRA and CDR2 YSYEKL. CDR3 DNA sequence: TGCGCCAGCAGCCCAATCGGGGTTGGTCGGGACACAGATACGCAGTATTTT. This encodes CASSPIGVGRDTDTQYF.

The chain is built from TRBV14 and TRBJ2-3; 9 bases match TRBD1. V shed 1 base and J 6 bases; nucleotides not matched to a gene: 14. Germline CDR1 reads SGHDN; CDR2 reads FVKESK. The CDR3 loop spans 18 amino acids. The CDR3 is CASSQGRSGQGTADTQYF. The CDR3 DNA sequence: TGTGCCAGCAGCCAAGGGAGGTCGGGACAGGGAACGGCGGATACGCAGTATTTT.

On this clone: The junction shows a germline mismatch at one end, possibly a read error. Written as DNA, the CDR3 is TGTGCCAGCTCCCACGGGTCCTCCGACAATGAGCAGTTCTTC. It yields the protein CASSHGSSDNEQFF. This chain connects TRBV18 to TRBJ2-1; no firm D call. The CDR3 is made up of 14 amino acids. Germline V gives CDR1 KGHSH, CDR2 LQKENI.

The rearrangement uses TRBV2 and TRBJ2-1; 8 bases match TRBD2. The V segment lost 4 bases and the J segment 6 bases; nucleotides outside the gene matches: 5. CDR1 is SNHLY, CDR2 FYNNEI, per germline. The CDR3 contains 14 residues. The CDR3 sequence: CASSVSGATNEQFF. In DNA form, the CDR3 reads TGTGCCAGCAGTGTTAGCGGGGCGACCAATGAGCAGTTCTTC.

CDR3 sequence (DNA): TGTGCCAGCAGCTTAGATAAGGCAGGGGGCTACAATGAGCAGTTCTTC. Protein: CASSLDKAGGYNEQFF. The chain uses TRBV11-2 and TRBJ2-1; TRBD1 agrees at 7 bases. Trimming took 0 bases from V and 3 from J; bases not matched to a gene: 5. The V gene's germline CDR1 is SGHAT and CDR2 FQNNGV. The CDR3 totals 16 residues.

The V gene is TRBV30, the J gene TRBJ1-2; TRBD1 might be the D (6 bases). Trimming took 5 bases from V and 4 from J, leaving 23 bases between them. In germline, CDR1 is GTSNPN, CDR2 SVGIG (reference sequence). This CDR3 spans 16 amino acids. The CDR3 sequence: CAWRGGGGEFGYGYTF. The DNA for the CDR3 is TGTGCCTGGCGGGGGGGTGGGGGCGAGTTCGGCTATGGCTACACCTTC.

The count of this clone is one. V usage is TRBV5-1 and J usage is TRBJ2-7; TRBD1 agrees at 11 bases. The CDR3 covers 15 residues. After removal of 4 bases from V and 5 bases from J, the junction contained 8 bases not matched to a gene. Germline CDR1 reads SGHRS; CDR2 reads YFSETQ. The CDR3 reads CASSRRGQGADEQYF. CDR3 in DNA: TGCGCCAGCAGCCGGCGAGGACAGGGGGCGGACGAGCAGTACTTC.

This clone has a single count. The chain carries TRBV3-1 (or the pseudogene TRBV3-2) and TRBJ2-1, with D possibly matching TRBD2 (6 bases). V was clipped by 1 base and J by 4 bases, with 8 bases between them. The CDR3 has 14 residues. CDR1 is LGHDT, CDR2 YNNKEL, per germline (reference sequence). CDR3 region: CASSQVTSYNEQFF. The CDR3, as DNA: TGTGCCAGCAGCCAAGTGACTAGTTACAATGAGCAGTTCTTC.

The chain links TRBV6-5 to TRBJ1-1; TRBD1 matches 7 bases. The CDR3 extends over 13 amino acids. Per germline, CDR1 MNHEY and CDR2 SVGAGI. Trimming cost V 7 bases and J 5 bases; bases outside gene matches: 7. This chain's CDR3 is CASNRQGGTEAFF. DNA for the CDR3: TGTGCCAGCAATCGACAGGGTGGGACTGAAGCTTTCTTT.

The J gene is TRBJ1-5, the V gene TRBV2; weak D call: TRBD1 (5 bases). This CDR3 contains 14 residues. Germline CDR1 SNHLY, CDR2 FYNNEI. V lost 0 bases and J lost 6, with 9 bases in between. CDR3: CASSEARGIQPQHF. The CDR3 nucleotides read TGTGCCAGCAGTGAAGCTCGGGGGATTCAGCCCCAGCATTTT.

The chain is built from TRBV5-1 and TRBJ2-7; D may be TRBD2 (5 bases). Germline CDR1 reads SGHRS; CDR2 reads YFSETQ. V was shortened by 2 bases and J by 2 bases, with 14 bases between the two germline ends. The length of the CDR3 is 15 residues. The CDR3 nucleotides read TGCGCCAGCAGCTTCGGGGAGCCCCCAGCCTACGAGCAGTACTTC. This gives the protein CASSFGEPPAYEQYF.

This clone was seen only once. This chain links TRBV30 with TRBJ1-1; D might be TRBD1 (5 bases). Germline V gene data show CDR1 as GTSNPN and CDR2 as SVGIG (reference sequence). Trimming removed 3 bases from V and 2 bases from J, with 13 bases in between. This CDR3 is 14 amino acids long. The CDR3 DNA reads as TGTGCCTGGAGCCAAGACAGACCAAACACTGAAGCTTTCTTT. Its translation: CAWSQDRPNTEAFF.